This is a list of T cell receptor beta chains from one sample in a study of PD-L1 blockade in urothelial cancer. The assay was immunoSEQ multiplex PCR, and TCRdb's table has in-frame clones only and misses some. The repertoire holds some 77,000 clones, with approximately 86% as singletons. The sequenced sample was PBMCs, obtained around atezolizumab (anti-PD-L1) treatment. The receptors stem from a woman in her 70s with urothelial cancer. CDR3s include the opening cysteine and the closing phenylalanine or tryptophan. Fields, in order: D gene, J gene, V gene, clone size, CDR3 DNA, CDR3 protein. The D gene is left open where the match is weak. Not all rows give a size; the values are once, few, many and, for expanded clones, a class.

NA	TRBJ2-7	TRBV5-1	NA	TGCGCCAGCAGCCTGAACAGGGCGTCCTCCTACGAGCAGTACTTC	CASSLNRASSYEQYF
TRBD1	TRBJ1-1	TRBV29-1	NA	TGCAGCGCCGACAGGGGCGGGAGGAACACTGAAGCTTTCTTT	CSADRGGRNTEAFF
TRBD1	TRBJ2-6	TRBV5-1	NA	TGCGCCAGTAGAACAAATACCGGGACAGACTCTGGGGCCAACGTCCTGACTTTC	CASRTNTGTDSGANVLTF
NA	TRBJ2-2	TRBV4-1	NA	TGCGCCAGCAGCCAAGATCCCGGGTTTACAAACACCGGGGAGCTGTTTTTT	CASSQDPGFTNTGELFF
TRBD1	TRBJ2-3	TRBV11-3	NA	TGTGCCAGCAGCCGGGACAGAAGCACAGATACGCAGTATTTT	CASSRDRSTDTQYF
TRBD1	TRBJ2-7	TRBV6-5	NA	TGTGCCAGCAGAGCGTATAGGGACAGCTCCTACGAGCAGTACTTC	CASRAYRDSSYEQYF
NA	TRBJ1-1	TRBV29-1	NA	TGCAGCGTTGAAGACGGAGGGACTGAAGCTTTCTTT	CSVEDGGTEAFF
NA	TRBJ1-1	TRBV11-3	few	TGTGCCAGCAGCCCCGGGATTAACACTGAAGCTTTCTTT	CASSPGINTEAFF
TRBD1	TRBJ1-4	TRBV2	NA	TGTGCCAGCAGCGAAAGGGACAGGGCTTTTAATGAAAAACTGTTTTTT	CASSERDRAFNEKLFF
NA	TRBJ2-3	TRBV14	once	TGTGCCAGCAGCCAAGGGGGGCGGTTCGATACGCAGTATTTT	CASSQGGRFDTQYF
NA	TRBJ1-2	TRBV28	NA	TGTGCCAGCAGTTTAGCAGGGGTGGGTTTTGGCTACACCTTC	CASSLAGVGFGYTF
NA	TRBJ2-1	TRBV4-2	NA	TGTGCCAGCAGCCAAGGTTCGGGGTCCTACAATGAGCAGTTCTTC	CASSQGSGSYNEQFF
TRBD1	TRBJ2-5	TRBV18	NA	TGTGCCAGCTCAGCCGGGACAGGGGTAGAGACCCAGTACTTC	CASSAGTGVETQYF
TRBD2	TRBJ2-7	TRBV30	few	TGTGCCTGGAGCGGAAATAGCGGGAGTGATTCCCCCTACTACGAGCAGTACTTC	CAWSGNSGSDSPYYEQYF
TRBD1	TRBJ1-2	TRBV19	NA	TGTGCCAGTAGTCTCCGAGACAGGGTTCGGAGCTATGGCTACACCTTC	CASSLRDRVRSYGYTF
TRBD2	TRBJ2-1	TRBV7-9	NA	TGTGCCAGCAGCAGTAGCGGGGGGGGCTCCTACAATGAGCAGTTCTTC	CASSSSGGGSYNEQFF
NA	TRBJ2-7	TRBV6-1	once	TGTGCCACGAAGGACACCTCCTACGAGCAGTACTTC	CATKDTSYEQYF
NA	TRBJ1-2	TRBV2	few	TGTGCCATCTCACAAGGGGACTATGGCTACACCTTC	CAISQGDYGYTF
NA	TRBJ2-5	TRBV30	NA	TGTGCCTGGGGGCGACAGGAAAGGGGGTTCCAAGAGACCCAGTACTTC	CAWGRQERGFQETQYF
TRBD1	TRBJ1-1	TRBV19	once	TGTGCCGGACCCAGGGACAGGGGGAATCGGGGAGCTTTCTTT	CAGPRDRGNRGAFF
TRBD1	TRBJ1-4	TRBV11-3	NA	TGTGCCAGCAGCCCCCGCCGACAGGGTGTTCCACCCCAACTGTTTTTT	CASSPRRQGVPPQLFF
TRBD1	TRBJ1-1	TRBV11-2	NA	TGTGCCAGCAGCCCAAGACAGGGGGCGGGCACTGAAGCTTTCTTT	CASSPRQGAGTEAFF
NA	TRBJ1-6	TRBV7-2	NA	TGTGCCAGCAGCTTCATCCAACTAGTTCGGGGGGAGGGCTCACCCCTCCACTTT	CASSFIQLVRGEGSPLHF
NA	TRBJ1-6	TRBV7-8	NA	TGTGCCAGCAGCTTAGACTTCGGTCCGTCCCTCGATTCACCCCTCCACTTT	CASSLDFGPSLDSPLHF
NA	TRBJ2-5	TRBV29-1	NA	TGCAGCGTTTGGGGAGACACTCAAGAGTACCAAGAGACCCAGTACTTC	CSVWGDTQEYQETQYF
NA	TRBJ2-5	TRBV6-5	NA	TGTGCCAGCAACTGGCAAGAGACCCAGTACTTC	CASNWQETQYF
TRBD1	TRBJ2-2	TRBV7-8	NA	TGTGCCAGCAGCTTACAGGGGGCAACCGGGGAGCTGTTTTTT	CASSLQGATGELFF
TRBD1	TRBJ1-1	TRBV15	NA	TGTGCCACCAGCAGAGGACAGGGGATGGTATGGACTGAAGCTTTCTTT	CATSRGQGMVWTEAFF
NA	TRBJ1-4	TRBV21-1	once	TGTGCCAGCAGCGAAAGGAGACCAATTTTTGCCGGGACTGATCGTGCTGATGAAAAACTGTTTTTT	CASSERRPIFAGTDRADEKLFF
NA	TRBJ2-5	TRBV2	NA	TGTGCCAGCAGTGAAGTTGGTACTCCTCCTATGTACTTC	CASSEVGTPPMYF
NA	TRBJ1-2	TRBV2	NA	TGTGCCAGCAGTGAAGGTAGCCGTTTTTCTAACTATGGCTACACCTTC	CASSEGSRFSNYGYTF
TRBD1	TRBJ2-7	TRBV9	NA	TGTGCCAGCAGCTTACAACCGAAATGGACAGGGGGCGACGAGCAGTACTTC	CASSLQPKWTGGDEQYF
NA	TRBJ2-2	TRBV30	NA	TGTGCCTGCCGGGGGGCCACGAACACCGGGGAGCTGTTTTTT	CACRGATNTGELFF
TRBD2	TRBJ2-1	TRBV4-1	NA	TGCGCCAGCAGCCAAGACCCAGCGGGAGATTTATATGAGCAGTTCTTC	CASSQDPAGDLYEQFF
TRBD2	TRBJ2-5	TRBV6-1	NA	TGTGCCAGCAGAACGGGACTAGCGGGAGGAGAGACCCAGTACTTC	CASRTGLAGGETQYF
TRBD2	TRBJ2-7	TRBV19	NA	TGTGCCAGTAGTATTGGAATCCATATCGCGGGAGGGTCCTCCTACGAGCAGTACTTC	CASSIGIHIAGGSSYEQYF
NA	TRBJ2-1	TRBV5-1	once	TGCGCCAGCAGCAGGGACACGATTTACAATGAGCAGTTCTTC	CASSRDTIYNEQFF
TRBD2	TRBJ2-2	TRBV5-1	NA	TGCGCCAGCAGCTCGAGGAACGGACTAGCGGGGGGGAACACCGGGGAGCTGTTTTTT	CASSSRNGLAGGNTGELFF
NA	TRBJ2-7	TRBV10-3	NA	TGTGCCATCAGTGACCCGAGCCGCGAGCAGTACTTC	CAISDPSREQYF
NA	TRBJ1-2	TRBV7-2	NA	TGTGCCAGCAGCCCACCCGGCAGGGGCCTCGACGGCTACACCTTC	CASSPPGRGLDGYTF
TRBD1	TRBJ2-2	TRBV11-2	NA	TGTGCCAGCAGCCTGACAGGGACGAACACCGGGGAGCTGTTTTTT	CASSLTGTNTGELFF
NA	TRBJ1-1	TRBV2	NA	TGTGCCAGCAGCGAGAAGAACTTGAACACTGAAGCTTTCTTT	CASSEKNLNTEAFF
NA	TRBJ2-1	TRBV4-1	NA	TGCGCCAGCAGCCAAGTGACTAGAATAGATGAGCAGTTCTTC	CASSQVTRIDEQFF
NA	TRBJ1-1	TRBV7-2	NA	TGTGCCAGCAGCTTTACAGGGCGGAGCACTGAAGCTTTCTTT	CASSFTGRSTEAFF
NA	TRBJ2-4	TRBV10-2	once	TGCGCCAGCAGTGAGTCCGCCCGGAGGGTAAACATTCAGTACTTC	CASSESARRVNIQYF
NA	TRBJ2-1	TRBV4-1	once	TGCGCCAGCAGCCAAGGGTCCGGCGGGACCCGCTCCTACAATGAGCAGTTCTTC	CASSQGSGGTRSYNEQFF
TRBD2	TRBJ2-2	TRBV29-1	NA	TGCAGCGTTGTAGCGGGAGCCACGAACACCGGGGAGCTGTTTTTT	CSVVAGATNTGELFF